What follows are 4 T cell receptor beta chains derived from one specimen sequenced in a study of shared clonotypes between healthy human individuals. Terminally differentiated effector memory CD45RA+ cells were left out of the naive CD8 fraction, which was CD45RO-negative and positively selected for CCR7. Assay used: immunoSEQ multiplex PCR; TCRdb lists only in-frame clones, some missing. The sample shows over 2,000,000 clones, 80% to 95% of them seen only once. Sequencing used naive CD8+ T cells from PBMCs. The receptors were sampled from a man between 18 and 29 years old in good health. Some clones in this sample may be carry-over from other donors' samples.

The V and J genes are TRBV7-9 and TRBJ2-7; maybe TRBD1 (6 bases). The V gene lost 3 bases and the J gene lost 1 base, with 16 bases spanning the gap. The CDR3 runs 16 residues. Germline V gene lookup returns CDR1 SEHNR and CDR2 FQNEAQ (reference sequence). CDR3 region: CASSFSPGTHSYEQYF. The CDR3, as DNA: TGTGCCAGCAGCTTCTCCCCCGGGACACATTCCTACGAGCAGTACTTC.

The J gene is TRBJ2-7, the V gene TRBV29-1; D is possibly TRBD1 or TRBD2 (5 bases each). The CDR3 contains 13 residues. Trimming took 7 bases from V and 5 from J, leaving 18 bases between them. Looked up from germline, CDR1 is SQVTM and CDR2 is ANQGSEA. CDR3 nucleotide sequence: TGCAGCGGGTGGGGACCGAGGGGCAACGAGCAGTACTTC. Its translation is CSGWGPRGNEQYF.

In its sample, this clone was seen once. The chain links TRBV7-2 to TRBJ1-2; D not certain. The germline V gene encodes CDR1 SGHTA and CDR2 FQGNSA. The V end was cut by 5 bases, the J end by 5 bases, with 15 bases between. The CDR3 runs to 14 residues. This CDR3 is CASSPPRLRYGYTF. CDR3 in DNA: TGTGCCAGCAGCCCCCCCCGGTTGAGGTATGGCTACACCTTC.

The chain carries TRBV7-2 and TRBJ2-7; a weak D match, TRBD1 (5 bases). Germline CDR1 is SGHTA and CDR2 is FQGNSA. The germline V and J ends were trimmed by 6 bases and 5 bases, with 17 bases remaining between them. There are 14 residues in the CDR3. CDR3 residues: CASRSRLDIHEQYF. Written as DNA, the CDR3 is TGTGCCAGCAGATCAAGACTGGACATCCACGAGCAGTACTTC.